The TCR beta chain described here comes from a study of CD8+ T cells in alopecia areata. For the study at large: Tofacitinib ran 6 to 18 months, followed by 6 months off drug.

Extracted RNA was reverse transcribed, and the resulting cDNA served as sequencing template. The assay was immunoSEQ multiplex PCR, and TCRdb's table has in-frame clones only and misses some. Of around 100,000 clones listed, about 60% are singletons. Germline V gene sequence: CDR1 PRHDT, CDR2 FYEKMQ (reference sequence). V trimming: 3 bases; J trimming: 5 bases; junction bases outside the gene matches: 5. The CDR3 has 14 residues. Treatment indicated: oral pan-JAK inhibitor, 5-10 mg twice daily. This TCR came from a human donor with alopecia areata. The chain combines TRBV13 with TRBJ2-7; 9 nucleotides match TRBD1. The sample consisted of CD8+ T cells sorted from blood, taken between weeks 55 and 65, from a patient treated with tofacitinib. The CDR3 nucleotides are TGTGCCAGCAGCTTTGGACAGGGGATAAACGAGCAGTACTTC. It encodes CASSFGQGINEQYF.